This T cell receptor beta chain was profiled in a study of T-cell reconstitution after alpha-beta-depleted transplantation in children. Study-wide results and limits: Several hundred expanded graft clones reportedly gave rise to the alpha-beta T cells present about two months after transplant.

Molecular barcoding with unique molecular identifiers was used for the TCRbeta library. TCRdb passed the PCR reads through MiXCR, listing each CDR3 protein once. The sample has 200,000 to 250,000 distinct CDR3 sequences; 6.5% to 9% are singletons. This clonotype has a count of ten or more. The antigen is unknown. The germline V gene encodes CDR1 SGHVS and CDR2 FNYEAQ. Losses at the gene ends were 4 bases for V and 3 bases for J; bases not matched to a gene: 4. The CDR3 is 15 amino acids. Sequences were derived from PBMCs, mostly from graft donor cells, sampled 180 days after TCRalphabeta/CD19-depleted stem cell transplant. The J gene is TRBJ1-4, the V gene TRBV7-6; 8 bases agree with TRBD1. The source is a male patient younger than 18 who had a stem cell transplant for acute lymphoblastic leukemia, so the T cells may come from the graft donor. The CDR3 loop reads CASSSLRGPNEKLFF. The CDR3 region has the DNA TGTGCCAGCAGCTCACTCAGGGGGCCTAATGAAAAACTGTTTTTT.